Following are 7 T cell receptor beta chains from one sample sequenced in a study of blood T cell repertoires in COVID-19. Sequenced by immunoSEQ multiplex PCR; TCRdb stores in-frame clones only, minus some. The table has about 360,000 clones, around 84% seen once; the top ten hold 0.85% to 1.3%. The source material was peripheral blood. All receptors come from a human donor with acute or convalescent COVID-19. The donor label of this sample is uncertain.

The chain carries TRBV19 and TRBJ1-1, with D maybe TRBD1 (5 bases). The CDR3 is 13 amino acids. Germline lookup yields CDR1 LNHDA and CDR2 SQIVND (reference sequence). V was clipped by 3 bases and J by 4 bases, with 9 bases between them. CDR3: CASSMRGPTEAFF. The CDR3, as DNA: TGTGCCAGTAGTATGCGGGGACCCACTGAAGCTTTCTTT.

The chain employs TRBV27 and TRBJ1-2, with TRBD1 matching over 10 bases. V shed 6 bases and J 8 bases; nucleotides not matched to a gene: 9. CDR1 MNHEY and CDR2 SMNVEV come from the germline V gene (reference sequence). There are 14 residues in the CDR3. The DNA of the CDR3 is TGTGCCAGCAGCCAAGGGACAGGGGCTTCGGGCTACACCTTC. Translating it yields CASSQGTGASGYTF.

The chain recombines TRBV5-5 with TRBJ2-2; D possibly corresponds to TRBD1 (6 bases). Germline V gives CDR1 SGHKS, CDR2 YYEKEE (reference sequence). V was clipped by 7 bases and J by 5 bases, with 15 bases between them. The CDR3 spans 14 residues. The CDR3 here is CASGHRDWTGELFF. For the CDR3, the DNA is TGTGCCAGCGGACACAGGGATTGGACCGGGGAGCTGTTTTTT.

This sequence joins TRBV15 and TRBJ1-2; TRBD1 agrees at 11 bases. The CDR3 totals 14 residues. V lost 0 bases to trimming and J lost 10 bases; unmatched junction nucleotides: 4. Per the germline V gene, CDR1 is LNHNV and CDR2 is YYDKDF (reference sequence). The CDR3 spells CATSRERDRGFYTF. The CDR3 region has the DNA TGTGCCACCAGCAGAGAACGGGACAGGGGGTTCTACACCTTC. Full variable domain (remainder filled in from reference TRBV15 and TRBJ1-2): DAMVIQNPRYQVTQFGKPVTLSCSQTLNHNVMYWYQQKSSQAPKLLFHYYDKDFNNEADTPDNFQSRRPNTSFCFLDIRSPGLGDTAMYLCATSRERDRGFYTFGSGTRLTVV.

The chain combines TRBV2 with TRBJ2-3, with 9 bases matching TRBD1. The CDR3 consists of 16 residues. Germline assignment: CDR1 SNHLY and CDR2 FYNNEI. After removal of 6 bases from V and 4 bases from J, the junction contained 11 bases not matched to a gene. As DNA, the CDR3 is TGTGCCAGCAGCTCCATCGGGACAGGGAGGTCAGATACGCAGTATTTT. Its translation is CASSSIGTGRSDTQYF.

This clone has a single count. This sequence joins TRBV19 and TRBJ2-3; no clear D gene. Trimming removed 5 bases at V and 0 bases at J, with 9 bases between. The germline gives CDR1 LNHDA, CDR2 SQIVND (reference sequence). The CDR3 runs to 14 residues. The CDR3 bases are TGTGCCAGTAGTCATCGAGTAAGCACAGATACGCAGTATTTT. It codes for CASSHRVSTDTQYF.

The chain employs TRBV19 and TRBJ1-2, with D tentatively TRBD1 (5 bases). The germline V gene encodes CDR1 LNHDA and CDR2 SQIVND (reference sequence). V lost 8 bases to trimming and J lost 4 bases, with 14 bases between them. The CDR3 has 13 residues. For the CDR3, the DNA is TGTGCCAGTCGGTCAGGGATCTTCTATGGCTACACCTTC. Translation: CASRSGIFYGYTF.